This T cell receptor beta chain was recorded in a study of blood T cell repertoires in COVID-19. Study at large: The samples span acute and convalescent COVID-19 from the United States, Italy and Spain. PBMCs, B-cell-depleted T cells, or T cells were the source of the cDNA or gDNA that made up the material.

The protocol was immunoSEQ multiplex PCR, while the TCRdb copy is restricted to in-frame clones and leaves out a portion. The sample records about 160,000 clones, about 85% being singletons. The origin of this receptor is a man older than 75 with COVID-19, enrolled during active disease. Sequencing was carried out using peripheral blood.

This CDR3 is CSVPQGARSNQPQHF. The CDR3 nucleotides are TGCAGCGTTCCGCAGGGGGCGCGTAGCAATCAGCCCCAGCATTTT. The V gene is TRBV29-1, the J gene TRBJ1-5, with TRBD1 matching over 8 bases. The CDR3 spans 15 residues. The V gene's germline CDR1 is SQVTM and CDR2 ANQGSEA. The V segment lost 5 bases and the J segment 0 bases; nucleotides outside the gene matches: 6.